This T cell receptor (beta chain) was sequenced in a study of CD8 T cell repertoires and HIV-1 epitope variants. Study-wide background: Controls were a CMV, EBV and flu peptide pool, Ebola AY9 negative control, and no-peptide well. Equal numbers of autologous T cell-negative cells presented antigen to enriched T cells. Separate from the cultures, 1M uncultured T cells served as baseline.

This CDR3 has 16 amino acids. About this clone: Its antigen remains unknown.

Produced via immunoSEQ multiplex PCR; TCRdb's table is partial and in-frame only. The sample yields about 2,000 clones, 71% seen once. The origin of this receptor is a male donor with HIV. The chain joins TRBV21-1 to TRBJ1-2. TRBV21-1 is deemed a pseudogene. Sequencing input: cultured CD8+ T cells derived from PBMCs. CDR3 nucleotide sequence: TGTGCCAGCAGCAAAGCCCCGGGTGAAGTTCCGAATGGCTACACCTTC. It translates to CASSKAPGEVPNGYTF.